The present entry profiles one T cell receptor (beta chain) with its context. Which antigen it targets is not known. No much larger clone is present one base from it, and per-base qualities are unavailable. Deletion took 4 bases off V and 2 bases off J, with a span of 12 bases between the germline ends. The CDR3 goes from the cysteine to the phenylalanine over 14 residues. Only the CDR3 region is kept as DNA, spanning 42 bases read in frame from base 1. Based on the germline V gene, the CDR1 and CDR2 sequences are LGHNA and YNFKEQ. The data belong to a study of shared clonotypes between healthy human individuals (dated by TCRdb to about 2020). About the study as a whole: The cohort included three men and a couple of women between 18 and 49 years of age. To estimate repertoire size and how much clonotypes are shared between individuals, the study performed deep sequencing of blood TCR repertoires from roughly five healthy adults. Leukapheresis yielded between about 0.85 and 9.5 billion PBMCs per donor. To increase sequencing depth and limit assay-specific biases, different laboratories used diverse techniques to prepare libraries and sequence TCR repertoires. For each donor, CD4 naive and CD4 memory were each run on three plates, CD8 naive on two plates, and CD8 memory on one plate.

Using the deep immunoSEQ assay, TCR CDR3 regions were amplified from genomic DNA by multiplex PCR. Genomic DNA extracted from each cell subset was distributed evenly over all wells of several immunoSEQ 96-well plates, and each plate served as one replicate. For sorted subsets, each replicate PCR was loaded with around 200 ng genomic DNA, equivalent to 32,000 or so T cell genomes. Purified libraries were quantified with a Qubit 3.0 fluorometer, sized on a Bioanalyzer 2100, and re-quantified with the KAPA Library Quantification kit. A separate single-read 150-cycle Illumina NextSeq 550 flow cell was used to sequence each immunoSEQ 96-well plate. The published analysis was carried out like this. Because the immunoSEQ output included only junctional sequences and no quality scores, the filtering could not be the same as the filtering used for full-length reads. To assign V/J genes and CDR3, sequences were annotated against IMGT germline references using PyIR, a Python wrapper for IgBLAST v1.9. Reads with weak V/J assignments (E-value above 1e-6), missing CDR3, stop codons, out-of-frame junctions, or ambiguous translated residues were removed. V3J clonotypes were defined as sequences sharing an identical inferred V gene, J gene, and CDR3 amino acid sequence. The percentage overlap between two repertoires was calculated by dividing the number of shared unique clonotypes by the size of the smaller repertoire. RTK rarefaction, the Chao1 estimator, and Recon v2.1 estimates of unobserved clonotypes were used to assess repertoire richness. Generation probabilities for all TCRbeta clonotypes obtained by the gDNA method from several donors were computed using OLGA. TCRdb took this table from immuneACCESS and kept in-frame rearrangements with V and J called. Such tables lack part of the clones; where checked against another copy, unresolved V genes explain under half of the gap, and the rest is unexplained. The V and J calls and clone size are taken from that table; D and trimming were inferred from the DNA. The sample contains around 370,000 clones, approximately 96% of them found a single time. About 0.34% of the sample goes to the ten largest clones.

The donors were healthy, HIV-negative adults who had no recently reported acute infections or vaccinations. Every donor was a Caucasian adult living in Nashville, Tennessee, USA. CD8 memory samples were composed of magnetically selected CD45RO+ cells combined with CCR7-negative CD45RA+ effector memory (TemRA) cells. Blood was collected by leukapheresis, and PBMCs were isolated by Ficoll-Histopaque density gradient centrifugation and then cryopreserved in liquid nitrogen vapor phase. Analytical flow cytometry was used to check the purity and quantity of each magnetically sorted T cell population. Genomic DNA was isolated from every sorted fraction and measured by UV absorbance on a Nanodrop 2000c. The research as a whole found: Because the study included a small number of donors, the genetic and exposure-history diversity represented was limited. Clonotypes shared by all four sorted-subset donors showed higher generation probabilities than non-shared clonotypes. Naive subsets generally had larger estimated clonotype richness than memory subsets did. Even with the large sequencing depth, rarefaction of the sorted-subset datasets indicated that sequencing was incomplete. Pairwise subsampling led to the expectation that sequencing depth would affect the degree of clonotype sharing among donors. When several donors were compared, the shared fraction of clonotypes was about 5% for naive CD4, over 3% for naive CD8, 2.3% for memory CD4, and 0.4% for memory CD8. Sampling was limited to blood, and TCR repertoires in tissue likely differ from TCR repertoires in blood.

The chain links TRBV4-2 with TRBJ2-7; the D segment cannot be called with confidence. The clonotype comes from a young man in good health. Material: memory CD8+ T cells sorted from blood. This sample's cell subset or site label indicates: CD45RO+ cells pooled with CCR7-negative TemRA cells. The DNA sequence is given as TGTGCCAGCAGCCCGAACGACCTTGCCTACGAGCAGTACTTC. This yields the protein CASSPNDLAYEQYF.